This T cell receptor beta chain was sequenced during a study of shared clonotypes between healthy human individuals (dated by TCRdb to 2020 to 2022). Regarding the complete study: The cohort comprised two women and a few men aged 18 to 49 years. Different laboratories and diverse techniques were used to prepare libraries and sequence TCR repertoires, to increase sequencing depth and limit assay-specific biases. For each donor, CD4 naive and CD4 memory were each run on three plates, CD8 naive on two plates, and CD8 memory on one plate. Each donor's leukapheresis produced roughly between roughly 0.9 and 8.9 billion PBMCs. The study deeply sequenced blood TCR repertoires of five healthy adults to estimate repertoire size and the extent of clonotype sharing between individuals.

Using the deep immunoSEQ assay, multiplex PCR amplified TCR CDR3 regions from genomic DNA. For each cell subset, the extracted genomic DNA was distributed evenly across all wells of several immunoSEQ 96-well plates, and each plate served as one replicate. Each replicate PCR for sorted subsets received about 210 ng genomic DNA, equal to tens of thousands of T cell genomes. Purified libraries were quantified with a Qubit 3.0 fluorometer, sized on a Bioanalyzer 2100, and re-quantified with the KAPA Library Quantification kit. Each immunoSEQ 96-well plate was sequenced on its own single-read 150-cycle Illumina NextSeq 550 flow cell. The paper's data handling went like this. The immunoSEQ output contained only junctional sequences without quality scores, so filtering could not match that applied to full-length reads. To assign V/J genes and CDR3, sequences were annotated using PyIR, a Python wrapper for IgBLAST v1.9, with IMGT germline references. Reads were filtered out if the reads had weak V/J assignments (E-value above 1e-6), no CDR3, stop codons, out-of-frame junctions, or ambiguous translated residues. V3J clonotypes were defined as sequences sharing an identical inferred V gene, J gene, and CDR3 amino acid sequence. Percentage overlap between repertoires was calculated by dividing the number of shared unique clonotypes by the size of the smaller repertoire. Richness of each repertoire was evaluated using RTK rarefaction, the Chao1 estimator, and Recon v2.1 estimates of unobserved clonotypes. OLGA was used to compute generation probabilities for all TCRbeta clonotypes that the gDNA method yielded from a handful of donors. This is the immuneACCESS table as TCRdb keeps it, with only in-frame sequences that have V and J called. A part of the clones is gone; compared with another copy, unresolved V genes explain less than half, and the rest is unexplained. V and J calls and clone size follow that table, whereas D and trimming were derived from the DNA. The sample data list about a million clones, and around 76% of these were observed just once. Of the sample, about 1.5% is held by the ten largest clones.

In its sample, this clone was seen a few times. Its specific antigen is unknown. No base qualities exist here, and no much larger clone lies one base off it. CDR1 and CDR2 are read off the germline V gene as SGHRS and YFSETQ. The CDR3 runs 14 amino acids, cysteine and phenylalanine included. Only the CDR3 portion is preserved as DNA: 42 bases, with reading frame beginning at the first base. The junction shows trimming of 4 bases on V and 6 bases on J, plus 17 bases between the germline ends. General study outcomes and caveats: Naive subsets generally had larger estimated clonotype richness than memory subsets did. Compared with non-shared clonotypes, clonotypes shared by all four sorted-subset donors had higher generation probabilities. Pairwise subsampling indicated that sequencing depth was expected to affect the degree of clonotype sharing among donors. The small number of donors limited the genetic and exposure-history diversity represented. Rarefaction of sorted-subset datasets indicated incomplete sequencing despite the large sequencing depth. About 5% of naive CD4, roughly 3.6% of naive CD8, 2.3% of memory CD4, and about 0.4% of memory CD8 clonotypes were shared across a few donors. Only blood was sampled, and tissue TCR repertoires likely differ from those in blood.

The donors were healthy, HIV-negative adults who had no recently reported acute infections or vaccinations. Every donor was a Caucasian adult living in Nashville, Tennessee, USA. Magnetic negative selection was used to enrich CD4+ T cells, after which naive cells were positively selected on CD45RA and the negative fraction became the memory subset. Blood was obtained by leukapheresis, after which PBMCs were separated by Ficoll-Histopaque density gradient centrifugation and cryopreserved in liquid nitrogen vapor phase. Purity and quantity of every magnetically sorted T cell population were checked by analytical flow cytometry. From each sorted fraction, genomic DNA was isolated and quantified by UV absorbance on a Nanodrop 2000c.

The sample consisted of memory CD4+ T cells sorted from blood. The cell subset or site label, read with the paper, signifies: CD45RA-negative fraction. The chain links TRBV5-1 with TRBJ2-7; tentative D gene TRBD2, with 5 bases matching. The source is a young man in good health. The DNA sequence is TGCGCCAGCAGCCCAGCGAGTGGCGGACTCGAGCAGTACTTC. It encodes CASSPASGGLEQYF. This CDR3, with the reference TRBV5-1 and TRBJ2-7 proteins standing in past its ends, gives the full variable domain KAGVTQTPRYLIKTRGQQVTLSCSPISGHRSVSWYQQTPGQGLQFLFEYFSETQRNKGNFPGRFSGRQFSNSRSEMNVSTLELGDSALYLCASSPASGGLEQYFGPGTRLTVT.